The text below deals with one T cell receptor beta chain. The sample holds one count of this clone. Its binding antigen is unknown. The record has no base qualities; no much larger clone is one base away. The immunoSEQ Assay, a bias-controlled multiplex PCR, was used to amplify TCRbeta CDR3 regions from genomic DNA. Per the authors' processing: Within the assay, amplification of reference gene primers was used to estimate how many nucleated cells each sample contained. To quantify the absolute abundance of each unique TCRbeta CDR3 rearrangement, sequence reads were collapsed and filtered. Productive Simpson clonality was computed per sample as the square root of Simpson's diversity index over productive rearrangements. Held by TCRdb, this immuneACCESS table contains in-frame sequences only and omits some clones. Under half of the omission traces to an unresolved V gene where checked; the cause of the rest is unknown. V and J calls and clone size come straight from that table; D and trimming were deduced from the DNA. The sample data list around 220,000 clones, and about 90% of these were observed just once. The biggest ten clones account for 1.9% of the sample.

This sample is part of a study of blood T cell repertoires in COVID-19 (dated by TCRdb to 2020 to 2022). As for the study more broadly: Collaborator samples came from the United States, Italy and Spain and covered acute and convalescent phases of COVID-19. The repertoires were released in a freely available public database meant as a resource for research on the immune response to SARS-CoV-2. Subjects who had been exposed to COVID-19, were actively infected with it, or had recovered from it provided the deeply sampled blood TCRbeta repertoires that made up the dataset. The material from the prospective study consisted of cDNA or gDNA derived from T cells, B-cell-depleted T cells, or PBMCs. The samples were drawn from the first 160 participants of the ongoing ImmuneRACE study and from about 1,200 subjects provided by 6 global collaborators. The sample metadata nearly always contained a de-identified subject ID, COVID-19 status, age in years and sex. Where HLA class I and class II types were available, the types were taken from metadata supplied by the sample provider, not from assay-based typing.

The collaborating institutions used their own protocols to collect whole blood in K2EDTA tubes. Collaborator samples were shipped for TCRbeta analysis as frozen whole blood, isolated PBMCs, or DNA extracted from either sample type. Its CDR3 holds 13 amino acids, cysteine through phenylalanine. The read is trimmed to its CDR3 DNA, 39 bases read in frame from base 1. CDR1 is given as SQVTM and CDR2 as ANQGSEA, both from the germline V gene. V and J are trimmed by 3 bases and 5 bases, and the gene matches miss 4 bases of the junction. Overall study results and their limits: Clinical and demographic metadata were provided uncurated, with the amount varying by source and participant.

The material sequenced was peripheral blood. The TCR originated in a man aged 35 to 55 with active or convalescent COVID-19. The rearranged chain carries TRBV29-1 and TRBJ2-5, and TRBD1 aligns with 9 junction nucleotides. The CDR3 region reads CSVDTGGTETQYF. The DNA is TGCAGCGTTGACACAGGGGGCACGGAGACCCAGTACTTC.